This T cell receptor beta chain was observed in a study of cytomegalovirus exposure and HLA in healthy donors. V was cut by 3 bases and J by 1 base, with 6 bases left in between. The CDR3 covers 14 residues. Germline values: CDR1 MNHEY, CDR2 SMNVEV (reference sequence). PCR involved 60 Vbeta and 13 Jbeta primers. The method was immunoSEQ multiplex PCR; TCRdb's version includes in-frame clones alone and lacks a portion of them. The table shows roughly 130,000 clones, with approximately 79% occurring only once. This clone was counted a few times. Specimen: PBMCs. J is TRBJ2-2 and V is TRBV27; no definite D call. The source of this sequence is a man younger than 35 in good health and CMV-seropositive. This CDR3 reads CASSFLWNTGELFF. The CDR3 region has the DNA TGTGCCAGCAGTTTCCTTTGGAACACCGGGGAGCTGTTTTTT.